The 23 T cell receptor beta chains reported below all come from one sample, sequenced in a study of blood T cell repertoires in COVID-19. Assay: immunoSEQ multiplex PCR; the TCRdb copy retains only in-frame clones and omits some. The profile shows about 160,000 clones, around 83% of them singletons. Sequencing was done on a sample of peripheral blood. The receptor source for this set is a woman aged 50 to 65 with COVID-19, enrolled during active disease.

The chain links TRBV4-2 to TRBJ1-3; no clear D gene. Germline CDR1 reads LGHNA; CDR2 reads YNFKEQ. This CDR3 contains 16 residues. The ends were cut back, 1 base at V and 0 bases at J, with 10 bases in the middle. This CDR3 reads CASSQARTDSGNTIYF. Written as DNA, the CDR3 is TGTGCCAGCAGCCAAGCGAGGACTGACTCTGGAAACACCATATATTTT.

The chain employs TRBV2 and TRBJ1-2; 7 bases map to TRBD1. Germline trimming cut 5 bases from V and 6 bases from J; bases unmatched to any gene: 6. This CDR3 comprises 13 residues. Germline CDR1 and CDR2: SNHLY and FYNNEI. The CDR3 sequence is CASSTGEIDGYTF. The CDR3 DNA reads TGTGCCAGCAGTACAGGGGAAATCGATGGCTACACCTTC.

The chain uses TRBV7-2 and TRBJ1-2; D ambiguous. From germline, CDR1 is SGHTA and CDR2 FQGNSA. Trimming left V 1 base short and J 8 bases short, with 17 bases between. The CDR3 spans 15 residues. CDR3 protein: CASSLGEALSRGYTF. CDR3 nucleotides: TGTGCCAGCAGCTTAGGGGAGGCTCTCTCTAGGGGCTACACCTTC.

The chain joins TRBV13 to TRBJ2-3; TRBD2 matches 8 bases. Trimming cost V 0 bases and J 4 bases; bases outside gene matches: 6. This CDR3 region has 16 residues. Germline assignment: CDR1 PRHDT and CDR2 FYEKMQ (reference sequence). The DNA of the CDR3 is TGTGCCAGCAGCTTAGGAGAGACGGGGGGGGCAGATACGCAGTATTTT. As protein: CASSLGETGGADTQYF.

The chain links TRBV6-6 to TRBJ2-1, with a tentative D call TRBD2 (7 bases). Trimming took off 5 bases at V and 8 bases at J, with 22 bases between the two ends. Germline V gives CDR1 MNHNY, CDR2 SVGAGI (reference sequence). This CDR3 has 16 amino acids. In nucleotides, the CDR3 is TGTGCCAGCAGTCGATCACGGGGGGCGTTAATCCATGAGCAGTTCTTC. Translating it yields CASSRSRGALIHEQFF.

The CDR3 coding sequence is TGTGCCAGCAGCGAACGGACAGGGGGAACTAATAATTCACCCCTCCACTTT. Its protein is CASSERTGGTNNSPLHF. This chain uses TRBV7-3 with TRBJ1-6; 10 bases agree with TRBD1. The CDR3 has 17 amino acids. Losses at the gene ends were 5 bases for V and 5 bases for J; bases not matched to a gene: 9. The germline CDR1 and CDR2 sequences are SGHTA and FQGTGA.

The J gene is TRBJ1-1, the V gene TRBV6-4; D unresolved. This CDR3 has 15 residues. The V gene lost 4 bases and the J gene lost 0 bases, with 12 bases spanning the gap. Germline values: CDR1 MRHNA, CDR2 SNTAGT. The CDR3 is CASSAILDMNTEAFF. CDR3 coding DNA: TGTGCCAGCAGTGCGATACTAGATATGAACACTGAAGCTTTCTTT.

In the case of this clone: Relative to the germline gene, one junction end is altered; a read error may explain this. The V call is TRBV7-7, the J call TRBJ2-7; D perhaps matches TRBD1 (6 bases). The CDR3 runs 13 residues. Germline V gene sequence: CDR1 SSHAT, CDR2 FNYEAQ (reference sequence). CDR3 residues: CASSLQDSYEQYF. CDR3 sequence (DNA): TGTGCTAGCAGCCTTCAGGACAGCTACGAGCAGTACTTC.

V is TRBV5-4 and J is TRBJ2-7, with 9 bases lining up with TRBD2. CDR1 and CDR2 (germline): SGHNT, YYREEE (reference sequence). The CDR3 runs to 16 residues. Trimming took 3 bases from V and 2 from J; bases not matched to a gene: 9. The CDR3, as DNA: TGTGCCAGCAGCTCCAATCGTGAGCGGGGGGCCTACGAGCAGTACTTC. This gives the protein CASSSNRERGAYEQYF.

The J gene is TRBJ1-4, the V gene TRBV28; 10 positions agree with TRBD1. J lost 8 bases, V lost 4 bases, and 13 bases had no gene match. This CDR3 spans 17 amino acids. Germline CDR1 reads MDHEN; CDR2 reads SYDVKM. CDR3 sequence: CASSYGVTGTGAEKLFF. The CDR3 DNA reads TGTGCCAGCAGTTATGGAGTTACGGGGACAGGGGCCGAAAAACTGTTTTTT.

The rearrangement joins TRBV7-2 to TRBJ2-3, with TRBD2 matching over 7 bases. The V gene's germline CDR1 is SGHTA and CDR2 FQGNSA. This CDR3 has 16 amino acids. The trim removed 1 base at V and 0 bases at J, leaving 4 bases unmatched. The CDR3 protein is CASSLVGGTSTDTQYF. Here the CDR3 DNA reads TGTGCCAGCAGCTTAGTCGGGGGGACTAGCACAGATACGCAGTATTTT. The variable domain in full, completed from reference TRBV7-2 and TRBJ2-3, reads GAGVSQSPSNKVTEKGKDVELRCDPISGHTALYWYRQSLGQGLEFLIYFQGNSAPDKSGLPSDRFSAERTGGSVSTLTIQRTQQEDSAVYLCASSLVGGTSTDTQYFGPGTRLTVL.

This chain connects TRBV19 to TRBJ2-7, with 7 bases fitting TRBD2. The CDR3 is 15 amino acids. V lost 1 base to trimming and J lost 0 bases; unmatched junction nucleotides: 3. The germline gives CDR1 LNHDA, CDR2 SQIVND (reference sequence). The CDR3 spells CASSIAWTSSYEQYF. In nucleotides, the CDR3 is TGTGCCAGTAGTATAGCTTGGACTAGCTCCTACGAGCAGTACTTC.

The rearrangement joins TRBV10-2 to TRBJ2-1; 11 bases are a match to TRBD2. There are 13 residues in the CDR3. Per the germline V gene, CDR1 is WSHSY and CDR2 is SAAADI. Germline trimming cut 7 bases from V and 5 bases from J; bases unmatched to any gene: 1. For the CDR3, the DNA is TGCGCCAGCACTAGCGGGGGGAACAATGAGCAGTTCTTC. Protein: CASTSGGNNEQFF.

The J gene is TRBJ2-7, the V gene TRBV6-2 or TRBV6-3; a weak D match, TRBD2 (6 bases). Deletions cut 4 bases from V and 5 bases from J, with 24 bases between. This CDR3 is built from 17 residues. Per the germline V gene, CDR1 is MNHEY and CDR2 is SVGEGT. The CDR3, as DNA: TGTGCCAGCAGTTGGTACCCCTCGGGACTCCAGGTAGACGAGCAGTACTTC. This gives the protein CASSWYPSGLQVDEQYF.

The sample holds one count of this clone. The rearrangement links TRBV6-1 to TRBJ1-5, with D maybe TRBD1 (6 bases). Deletions cut 1 base from V and 2 bases from J, with 21 bases between. Germline CDR1 is MNHNS and CDR2 is SASEGT. This CDR3 has 19 residues. Here the CDR3 reads CASSEDFAGAGFGNQPQHF. CDR3 sequence (DNA): TGTGCCAGCAGTGAAGATTTTGCGGGGGCAGGGTTTGGCAATCAGCCCCAGCATTTT.

The chain combines TRBV6-5 with TRBJ2-5; maybe TRBD1 (5 bases). This CDR3 is built from 15 residues. V lost 6 bases to trimming and J lost 0 bases, with 14 bases between them. Germline V CDR1 and CDR2: MNHEY, SVGAGI. The CDR3 bases are TGTGCCAGCAGCAACGGCTACAGGTACCAAGAGACCCAGTACTTC. Residues: CASSNGYRYQETQYF.

This chain uses TRBV6-5 with TRBJ2-7; TRBD1 agrees at 10 bases. The CDR3 is 15 residues long. In germline, CDR1 is MNHEY, CDR2 SVGAGI. The ends lost 6 bases at V and 1 base at J; junction bases unmatched: 6. Here the CDR3 reads CASRSRDRGSYEQYF. The CDR3 coding sequence is TGTGCCAGCAGGTCCCGGGACAGGGGATCCTACGAGCAGTACTTC.

The chain is built from TRBV28 and TRBJ1-5, with TRBD1 identical over 7 bases. The J segment lost 0 bases and the V segment lost 3 bases, leaving 17 bases of the junction unmatched. Germline CDR1 and CDR2: MDHEN and SYDVKM. The CDR3 sequence is 20 residues long. CDR3 region: CASSLPHKKTGWHSNQPQHF. The CDR3, as DNA: TGTGCCAGCAGTTTGCCCCACAAGAAGACAGGGTGGCATAGCAATCAGCCCCAGCATTTT.

V and J are TRBV9 and TRBJ2-7, with D possibly being TRBD2 (6 bases). V lost 4 bases and J 7 bases, leaving 21 bases between the germline ends. The germline gives CDR1 SGDLS, CDR2 YYNGEE. This CDR3 has 15 residues. In DNA form, the CDR3 reads TGTGCCAGCAGCCCCCCCGGAGGGGCCCTTGGGGAGCAGTACTTC. Translated, it gives CASSPPGGALGEQYF.

This clone was detected once. This chain uses TRBV19 with TRBJ1-5; D remains unclear. The V and J ends lost 4 bases and 0 bases respectively, with 16 bases between them. This CDR3 is built from 17 residues. Germline CDR1 is LNHDA and CDR2 is SQIVND (reference sequence). CDR3 loop: CASSTIPGRNSNQPQHF. The CDR3 region has the DNA TGTGCCAGTAGTACCATTCCGGGTAGGAATAGCAATCAGCCCCAGCATTTT.

This chain joins TRBV18 and TRBJ1-5; maybe TRBD1 (6 bases). CDR1 is KGHSH, CDR2 LQKENI, per germline. V gave up 2 bases and J gave up 7 bases, with 12 bases separating them. The CDR3 is 14 amino acids. CDR3 bases: TGTGCCAGCTCACCAATAAGAGGGGGACAGCCCCAGCATTTT. Amino acids: CASSPIRGGQPQHF.

CDR3 sequence reads: CSVLDVTVTNEQFF. CDR3 DNA sequence: TGCAGCGTTCTGGATGTGACAGTTACGAATGAGCAGTTCTTC. This rearrangement joins TRBV29-1 to TRBJ2-1; D perhaps matches TRBD1 (5 bases). Germline lookup yields CDR1 SQVTM and CDR2 ANQGSEA. V was cut by 5 bases and J by 7 bases, with 18 bases left in between. This CDR3 is 14 amino acids long.

The chain links TRBV13 to TRBJ1-1; D might be TRBD1 (5 bases). In germline, CDR1 is PRHDT, CDR2 FYEKMQ (reference sequence). V lost 4 bases to trimming and J lost 1 base, with 13 bases between them. CDR3 size: 15 residues. Here the CDR3 reads CASSSGAGGNTEAFF. The CDR3 DNA follows: TGTGCCAGCAGCTCGGGAGCGGGGGGGAACACTGAAGCTTTCTTT.